Given below is one TCR beta chain in context. Its antigen is still unknown. Assay: immunoSEQ multiplex PCR; the TCRdb copy retains only in-frame clones and omits some. The sample carries 130,000 to 150,000 clones, around nine tenths recorded once. This sample is drawn from a study of radiation and T cells in renal cell carcinoma. Findings and caveats of the study: No pretreatment tumor biopsies were available for baseline clonotypes.

CDR3 size: 15 residues. V was trimmed by 4 bases and J by 0 bases, leaving 12 bases between them. The germline gives CDR1 MGHRA, CDR2 YSYEKL. Time point reported: baseline pretreatment blood. Indicated treatment: 15 Gy SBRT to primary tumor, nephrectomy 4 weeks later. Radiation-treated patients gave blood at baseline, week 2 and week 4. This renal cell carcinoma was of the clear cell type. The sequence was obtained from a woman aged 45-59 years with renal cell carcinoma. The source material was blood, sampled from a patient whose treatment included radiotherapy and nephrectomy. The chain uses TRBV4-1 and TRBJ1-1; D is uncertain. CDR3 sequence: CASSRPHNMNTEAFF. The CDR3 region has the DNA TGCGCCAGCAGCCGGCCACATAACATGAACACTGAAGCTTTCTTT.